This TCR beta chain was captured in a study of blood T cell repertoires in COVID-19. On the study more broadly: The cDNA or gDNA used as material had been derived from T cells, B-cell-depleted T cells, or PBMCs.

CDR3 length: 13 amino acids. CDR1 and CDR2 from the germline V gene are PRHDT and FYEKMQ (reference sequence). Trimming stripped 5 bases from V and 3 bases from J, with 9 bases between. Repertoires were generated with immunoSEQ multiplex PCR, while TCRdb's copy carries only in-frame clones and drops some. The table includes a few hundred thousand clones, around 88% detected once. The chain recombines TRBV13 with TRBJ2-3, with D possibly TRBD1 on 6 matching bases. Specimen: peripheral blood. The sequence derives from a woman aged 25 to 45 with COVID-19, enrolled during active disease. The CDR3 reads CASSPGQTDTQYF. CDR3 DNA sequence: TGTGCCAGCAGCCCAGGACAGACAGATACGCAGTATTTT.